The 20 T cell receptor beta chains listed next were all sequenced from one sample in a study of human T cells and chemical hapten exposure. Sample time point: patch test 1, 2 weeks after DPC sensitization. Sample treatment: therapeutic diphenylcyclopropenone sensitization with weekly scalp DPC. One entry per CDR3 protein results from TCRdb running MiXCR on the RACE reads. The sample records some 49,000 distinct CDR3 sequences, 8% to 9.5% being singletons. Sequencing was performed on whole blood, taken in connection with sensitization to the hapten diphenylcyclopropenone (DPC). Receptors were obtained from a woman in her 50s with alopecia areata. Some clones in this sample may be carry-over from other donors' samples.

The rearrangement links TRBV5-1 to TRBJ1-1; the D gene is possibly TRBD1 (6 bases). V lost 1 base to trimming and J lost 3 bases, with 13 bases between them. This CDR3 is built from 15 residues. CDR1 SGHRS and CDR2 YFSETQ come from the germline V gene. DNA of the CDR3: TGCGCCAGCAGCTTGTGGGGGGGCTCCGACACTGAAGCTTTCTTT. This sequence encodes CASSLWGGSDTEAFF.

The table lists this clonotype with a few counts. The rearrangement links TRBV3-1 to TRBJ2-7; 9 nucleotides align to TRBD2. Germline loops: CDR1 LGHDT, CDR2 YNNKEL (reference sequence). The CDR3 sequence is 16 residues long. The V segment lost 5 bases and the J segment 5 bases; nucleotides outside the gene matches: 13. Here the CDR3 DNA reads TGTGCCAGCAGCTTCTCACCCCTAGCGGGATCCCACGAGCAGTACTTC. It encodes CASSFSPLAGSHEQYF.

This clonotype appeared a few times. The V call is TRBV4-1, the J call TRBJ1-1; 8 bases fit TRBD1. CDR1 is MGHRA, CDR2 YSYEKL, per germline. Trimming took 0 bases from V and 1 from J; bases not matched to a gene: 1. There are 15 residues in the CDR3. For the CDR3, the DNA is TGCGCCAGCAGCCAAGAGGACAGGGCGAACACTGAAGCTTTCTTT. It translates to CASSQEDRANTEAFF.

CDR3 DNA: TGTGCCAGCAGTTATCCAGGGGGCGCGGGGTATGGCTACACCTTC. This codes for CASSYPGGAGYGYTF. The V call is TRBV28, the J call TRBJ1-2, with 8 bases aligning to TRBD1. Trimming cost V 4 bases and J 5 bases; bases outside gene matches: 9. The CDR3 has 15 residues. Germline V gene data show CDR1 as MDHEN and CDR2 as SYDVKM.

This clonotype was recorded many times. The gene calls are TRBV29-1 and TRBJ2-5; D ambiguous. This CDR3 region has 13 residues. The ends were cut back, 2 bases at V and 0 bases at J, with 7 bases in the middle. Per the germline V gene, CDR1 is SQVTM and CDR2 is ANQGSEA. CDR3 sequence: CSVERANQETQYF. CDR3 sequence (DNA): TGCAGCGTTGAACGGGCGAACCAAGAGACCCAGTACTTC.

This clonotype was counted between two and nine times. The chain has TRBV6-1 and TRBJ2-5; the D gene is possibly TRBD2 (6 bases). The CDR3 is 15 amino acids. Germline V gene lookup returns CDR1 MNHNS and CDR2 SASEGT. The germline V and J ends were trimmed by 7 bases and 0 bases, with 15 bases remaining between them. The CDR3 DNA reads as TGTGCCAGCAAAATGCGACGGGAGTACCAAGAGACCCAGTACTTC. Its protein product is CASKMRREYQETQYF.

Sample share makes this clonotype medium-sized. The chain combines TRBV20-1 with TRBJ2-3; TRBD2 agrees at 7 bases. The CDR3 runs 12 residues. CDR1 is DFQATT, CDR2 SNEGSKA, per germline (reference sequence). Germline trimming cut 7 bases from V and 4 bases from J; bases unmatched to any gene: 5. For the CDR3, the DNA is TGCAGTGAACAGCGGGATCCAGATACGCAGTATTTT. Its protein is CSEQRDPDTQYF.

This clonotype was found many times. The rearrangement joins TRBV7-9 to TRBJ1-4; the D is unclear. Germline V CDR1 and CDR2: SEHNR, FQNEAQ (reference sequence). The CDR3 has 15 residues. Trimming shortened V by 5 bases and J by 0 bases, and 10 bases separated the two germline ends. CDR3 nucleotides: TGTGCCAGCAGCACGACGTTTGCAACTAATGAAAAACTGTTTTTT. It encodes CASSTTFATNEKLFF.

The chain employs TRBV6-5 and TRBJ1-1; 9 bases align to TRBD1. The CDR3 totals 15 residues. V was clipped by 6 bases and J by 4 bases; unmatched bases: 9. The germline gives CDR1 MNHEY, CDR2 SVGAGI. As DNA, the CDR3 is TGTGCCAGCAGCTACGGGACAGGGATGATCACTGAAGCTTTCTTT. It is translated as CASSYGTGMITEAFF.

A note on this clonotype: With a much larger clone just one base away, this may be a read error. The chain combines TRBV11-2 with TRBJ1-3; the D is unclear. The CDR3 is made up of 14 amino acids. The V gene lost 5 bases and the J gene lost 7 bases, with 15 bases spanning the gap. Germline V gene sequence: CDR1 SGHAT, CDR2 FQNNGV. The chain's CDR3 is CASSPGPSGNTIYF. CDR3 sequence (DNA): TGTGCCAGCAGCCCCGGACCCTCGGGGAACACCATATATTTT.

This clonotype was counted at least ten times. V gene TRBV7-9 combines with J gene TRBJ1-3; D uncertain. The germline V gene has CDR1 SEHNR and CDR2 FQNEAQ (reference sequence). V lost 6 bases and J 3 bases, leaving 9 bases between the germline ends. The CDR3 runs to 13 residues. CDR3 sequence reads: CASSLDIGNTIYF. The CDR3 region has the DNA TGTGCCAGCAGTCTAGACATTGGAAACACCATATATTTT.

This clonotype was seen ten or more times. V is TRBV28 and J is TRBJ1-3; possible D gene TRBD1, 5 bases. CDR3 length equals 15 residues. V lost 7 bases and J 1 base, leaving 14 bases between the germline ends. In germline, CDR1 is MDHEN, CDR2 SYDVKM. CDR3 residues: CASTFSRQSGNTIYF. CDR3 coding DNA: TGTGCCAGCACCTTCTCTCGACAGTCTGGAAACACCATATATTTT.

In its sample, this clonotype was seen many times. V usage is TRBV20-1 and J usage is TRBJ2-2; D gene unclear. The CDR3 contains 14 residues. CDR1 DFQATT and CDR2 SNEGSKA come from the germline V gene (reference sequence). Trimming removed 0 bases at V and 1 base at J, with 6 bases between. The CDR3 DNA reads TGCAGTGCTAGAGATATGTGGAACACCGGGGAGCTGTTTTTT. The encoded protein is CSARDMWNTGELFF.

This clonotype was observed a handful of times. V gene TRBV2 combines with J gene TRBJ1-2; tentative D call: TRBD1 (5 bases). The germline gives CDR1 SNHLY, CDR2 FYNNEI. The CDR3 sequence is 13 residues long. V lost 6 bases and J 1 base, leaving 9 bases between the germline ends. The CDR3 reads CASRSDSNYGYTF. The CDR3 DNA reads as TGTGCCAGCAGATCCGACAGTAACTATGGCTACACCTTC.

This rearrangement joins TRBV11-2 to TRBJ1-1; no firm D call. Germline CDR1 and CDR2: SGHAT and FQNNGV. The CDR3 runs 13 residues. Between the trimmed V and J ends, which lost 2 bases and 2 bases, there was a span of 6 bases. For the CDR3, the DNA is TGTGCCAGCAGCTTACCGGGAAACACTGAAGCTTTCTTT. Translating gives CASSLPGNTEAFF. The full variable domain, completed using reference TRBV11-2 and TRBJ1-1, is EAGVAQSPRYKIIEKRQSVAFWCNPISGHATLYWYQQILGQGPKLLIQFQNNGVVDDSQLPKDRFSAERLKGVDSTLKIQPAKLEDSAVYLCASSLPGNTEAFFGQGTRLTVV.

At least ten counts were recorded for this clonotype. The V call is TRBV19, the J call TRBJ1-5; no clear D. This CDR3 has 16 residues. Germline loops: CDR1 LNHDA, CDR2 SQIVND (reference sequence). V was cut by 5 bases and J by 0 bases, with 14 bases left in between. In DNA, the CDR3 is TGTGCCAGTAGTGACCGAGGACCTCATAGCAATCAGCCCCAGCATTTT. It translates to CASSDRGPHSNQPQHF.

This clonotype was seen repeatedly, ten times or more. The V call is TRBV11-3, the J call TRBJ2-2; 9 nucleotides match TRBD2. Germline-derived CDR1 and CDR2 are SGHNT and YENEEA. The CDR3 has 15 amino acids. Losses at the gene ends were 6 bases for V and 5 bases for J; bases not matched to a gene: 7. In DNA, the CDR3 is TGTGCCAGCAGTAAGCGGGGGGCCGCGACCGGGGAGCTGTTTTTT. Its protein product is CASSKRGAATGELFF. The whole variable domain, remainder taken from reference TRBV11-3 and TRBJ2-2, is EAGVVQSPRYKIIEKKQPVAFWCNPISGHNTLYWYLQNLGQGPELLIRYENEEAVDDSQLPKDRFSAERLKGVDSTLKIQPAELGDSAVYLCASSKRGAATGELFFGEGSRLTVL.

This clonotype occurred many times. The gene calls are TRBV5-1 and TRBJ2-3, with D tentatively TRBD1 (6 bases). The CDR3 runs 16 residues. V lost 0 bases and J 2 bases, leaving 13 bases between the germline ends. CDR1 and CDR2 (germline): SGHRS, YFSETQ. CDR3 loop: CASSLGAGAPTDTQYF. The CDR3 nucleotides are TGCGCCAGCAGCTTGGGGGCAGGGGCCCCCACAGATACGCAGTATTTT.

This clonotype was detected ten times or more. The rearrangement joins TRBV6-5 to TRBJ2-7; tentatively, D is TRBD1 or TRBD2 (5 bases each). Germline CDR1 is MNHEY and CDR2 is SVGAGI. This CDR3 spans 14 amino acids. The V end lost 2 bases, the J end lost 3 bases, and 11 bases lay between the germline ends. The CDR3 DNA sequence: TGTGCCAGCAGTTACGGCGTGAGGGGCTACGAGCAGTACTTC. Protein product: CASSYGVRGYEQYF.

V usage is TRBV27 and J usage is TRBJ2-7; maybe TRBD2 (6 bases). Trimming took 2 bases from V and 2 from J, leaving 10 bases between them. CDR1 is MNHEY and CDR2 is SMNVEV in the germline V gene (reference sequence). The CDR3 is made up of 14 amino acids. The CDR3 region has the DNA TGTGCCAGCAGTTTAGCGGAGGGGCCCTACGAGCAGTACTTC. Amino acid sequence: CASSLAEGPYEQYF.